Listed below are T cell receptor beta chains from one sample, sequenced in a study of T-cell reconstitution after alpha-beta-depleted transplantation in children. TCRdb redid the calling of the PCR reads with MiXCR, one entry per CDR3 protein. The sample records fewer than 90,000 distinct CDR3 sequences, 6% to 8% being singletons. Specimen: PBMCs from the stem cell graft donor, collected from the stem cell graft. These receptors all come from a human donor who donated a stem cell graft to a child with acute lymphoblastic leukemia. The CDR3 runs from the conserved cysteine through the conserved F or W. D genes are given only for firm matches. Clone sizes are given selectively: once, few, many, or a class where the clone is expanded.

v_call	d_call	clone_size	cdr3_length	j_call	cdr3_aa	cdr3_nt
TRBV18	.	.	15	TRBJ1-5	CASSVFRTGDQPQHF	TGTGCCAGCTCAGTCTTTAGGACCGGGGATCAGCCCCAGCATTTT
TRBV5-5	.	.	13	TRBJ2-7	CASSLGTLCEQYF	TGTGCCAGCAGCTTGGGGACCCTCTGCGAGCAGTACTTC
TRBV4-3	TRBD1	many	16	TRBJ2-7	CASSPTLGTASYEQYF	TGCGCCAGCAGCCCCACCCTAGGGACAGCCTCCTACGAGCAGTACTTC
TRBV28	.	few	14	TRBJ2-7	CASRRLGVSYEQYF	TGTGCCAGCAGGCGACTAGGAGTATCCTACGAGCAGTACTTC
TRBV7-6	.	.	13	TRBJ2-1	CAVTGTPGNEQFF	TGTGCCGTCACCGGGACTCCAGGCAATGAGCAGTTCTTC
TRBV5-1	.	many	15	TRBJ2-5	CASSLAQNRKETQYF	TGCGCCAGCAGCTTGGCACAAAACAGGAAAGAGACCCAGTACTTC
TRBV3-1	.	many	12	TRBJ1-1	CASGQRGTEAFF	TGTGCCAGTGGACAGAGGGGCACTGAAGCTTTCTTT
TRBV27	TRBD1	.	16	TRBJ2-2	CASTTPPGQITGELFF	TGTGCCAGCACCACTCCGCCGGGACAGATCACCGGGGAGCTGTTTTTT
TRBV3-1	TRBD2	many	14	TRBJ2-7	CASSQARGAGEQYF	TGTGCCAGCAGCCAAGCGCGGGGGGCCGGCGAGCAGTACTTC
TRBV7-6	TRBD2	many	14	TRBJ2-1	CATGGAGGHNEQFF	TGTGCCACCGGCGGGGCGGGGGGTCACAATGAGCAGTTCTTC
TRBV12-3/TRBV12-4	TRBD1	many	16	TRBJ1-3	CASRGTGSFSGNTIYF	TGTGCCAGCAGGGGGACAGGTTCCTTCTCTGGAAACACCATATATTTT
TRBV6-4	.	many	14	TRBJ1-5	CASSDSAENQPQHF	TGTGCCAGCAGTGACTCGGCGGAAAATCAGCCCCAGCATTTT
TRBV5-5	.	.	18	TRBJ2-2	CASHSGPHLEGLTGELFF	TGTGCCAGCCATAGCGGCCCCCACCTCGAAGGGTTAACCGGGGAGCTGTTTTTT
TRBV3-1	.	many	15	TRBJ1-1	CASSQRPDGNTEAFF	TGTGCCAGCAGCCAAAGGCCAGATGGGAACACTGAAGCTTTCTTT
TRBV7-8	.	many	14	TRBJ1-1	CASSPTLLSTEAFF	TGTGCCAGCAGTCCAACCCTCCTGAGCACTGAAGCTTTCTTT
TRBV21-1	.	many	15	TRBJ1-1	CASSKRGQGGTEAFF	TGTGCCAGCAGCAAAAGGGGACAGGGGGGAACTGAAGCTTTCTTT
TRBV15	.	few	14	TRBJ2-1	CATSGLTGANEQFF	TGTGCCACCAGCGGACTAACAGGGGCCAATGAGCAGTTCTTC
TRBV20-1	.	many	12	TRBJ2-7	CSARGRGDEQYF	TGCAGTGCTAGGGGCAGGGGCGACGAGCAGTACTTC
TRBV12-3/TRBV12-4	.	many	14	TRBJ1-3	CASSFQGGGNTIYF	TGTGCCAGCAGTTTCCAGGGCGGTGGAAACACCATATATTTT
TRBV12-3/TRBV12-4	.	.	11	TRBJ2-2	CASTQTGELFF	TGTGCCAGCACCCAAACCGGGGAGCTGTTTTTT
TRBV10-3	.	few	16	TRBJ1-3	CAISESTGSSGNTIYF	TGTGCCATCAGTGAGTCTACAGGGAGCTCTGGAAACACCATATATTTT
TRBV6-1	.	few	14	TRBJ2-1	CASSPTRATNEQFF	TGTGCCAGCAGTCCCACGAGGGCCACGAATGAGCAGTTCTTC
TRBV6-2/TRBV6-3	TRBD1	many	14	TRBJ1-4	CASSYGTGTEKLFF	TGTGCCAGCAGTTACGGGACAGGCACGGAAAAACTGTTTTTT
TRBV20-1	.	many	14	TRBJ1-2	CSVKEGPINYGYTF	TGCAGTGTTAAGGAGGGACCGATTAACTATGGCTACACCTTC
TRBV7-9	TRBD2	many	16	TRBJ2-3	CASSPSGGEVTDTQYF	TGTGCCAGCAGCCCCAGCGGGGGGGAGGTCACAGATACGCAGTATTTT
TRBV7-6	.	many	12	TRBJ1-1	CASSSPSTEAFF	TGTGCCAGCAGCTCCCCGAGCACTGAAGCTTTCTTT
TRBV6-5	TRBD1	many	13	TRBJ1-5	CASSGTGNQPQHF	TGTGCCAGCAGCGGGACAGGGAATCAGCCCCAGCATTTT
TRBV4-2	.	many	16	TRBJ2-6	CASSQDEGAGANVLTF	TGTGCCAGCAGCCAAGATGAGGGGGCTGGGGCCAACGTCCTGACTTTC
TRBV11-2	.	many	14	TRBJ2-7	CASSLERTSYEQYF	TGTGCCAGCAGCTTAGAGCGGACGTCCTACGAGCAGTACTTC
TRBV25-1	.	many	12	TRBJ2-7	CASDGGTYEQYF	TGTGCCAGCGACGGAGGGACCTACGAGCAGTACTTC
TRBV7-9	TRBD1	many	15	TRBJ2-7	CASSYRGSIPYEQYF	TGTGCCAGCAGCTACAGGGGCTCCATCCCCTACGAGCAGTACTTC